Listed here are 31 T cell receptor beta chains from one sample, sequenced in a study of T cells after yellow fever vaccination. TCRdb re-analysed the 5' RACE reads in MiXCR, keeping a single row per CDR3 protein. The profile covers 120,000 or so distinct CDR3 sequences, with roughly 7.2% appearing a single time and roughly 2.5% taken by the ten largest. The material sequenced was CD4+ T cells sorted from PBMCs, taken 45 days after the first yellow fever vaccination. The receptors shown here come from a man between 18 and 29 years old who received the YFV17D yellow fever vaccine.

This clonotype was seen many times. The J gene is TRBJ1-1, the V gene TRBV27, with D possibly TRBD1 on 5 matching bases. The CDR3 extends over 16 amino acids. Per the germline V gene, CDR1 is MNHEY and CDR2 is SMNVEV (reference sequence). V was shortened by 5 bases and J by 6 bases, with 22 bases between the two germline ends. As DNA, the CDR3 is TGTGCCAGCAGTGTTAGATTAGGCGGGGGTCTGGCTGAAGCTTTCTTT. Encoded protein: CASSVRLGGGLAEAFF.

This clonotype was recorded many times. The CDR3 DNA reads as TGTGCCAGCAGCTTACGACCACCAGATACGCAGTATTTT. This sequence encodes CASSLRPPDTQYF. The V call is TRBV2, the J call TRBJ2-3; D not resolved. Trimming left V 6 bases short and J 4 bases short, with 11 bases between. This CDR3 contains 13 residues. The germline V gene has CDR1 SNHLY and CDR2 FYNNEI.

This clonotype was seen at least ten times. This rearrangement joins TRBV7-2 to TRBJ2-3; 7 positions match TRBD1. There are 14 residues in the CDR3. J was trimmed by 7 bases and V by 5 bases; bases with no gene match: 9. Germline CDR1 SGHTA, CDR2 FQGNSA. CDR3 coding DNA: TGTGCCAGCAGCGTAGACCGGGACAGAAATACGCAGTATTTT. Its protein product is CASSVDRDRNTQYF. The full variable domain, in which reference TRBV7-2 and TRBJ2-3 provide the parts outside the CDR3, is GAGVSQSPSNKVTEKGKDVELRCDPISGHTALYWYRQSLGQGLEFLIYFQGNSAPDKSGLPSDRFSAERTGGSVSTLTIQRTQQEDSAVYLCASSVDRDRNTQYFGPGTRLTVL.

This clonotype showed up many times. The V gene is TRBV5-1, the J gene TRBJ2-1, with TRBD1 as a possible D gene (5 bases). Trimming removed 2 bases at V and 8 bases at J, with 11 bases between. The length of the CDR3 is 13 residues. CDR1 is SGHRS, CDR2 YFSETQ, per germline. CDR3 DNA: TGCGCCAGCAGCTTTGCAGGGTTGGATGAGCAGTTCTTC. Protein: CASSFAGLDEQFF.

The CDR3 is CASTLSRGSYGYTF. The CDR3 DNA sequence: TGTGCCAGCACCCTTAGTAGGGGTTCCTATGGCTACACCTTC. This chain links TRBV11-2 with TRBJ1-2; the D gene is possibly TRBD1 (5 bases). Per germline, CDR1 SGHAT and CDR2 FQNNGV. This CDR3 has 14 amino acids. Trimming took off 7 bases at V and 4 bases at J, with 16 bases between the two ends.

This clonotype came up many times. CDR3 DNA sequence: TGTGCCAGCAGCGCGCCAGGGGGGGTAAGCACAGATACGCAGTATTTT. Translated, it gives CASSAPGGVSTDTQYF. The chain uses TRBV9 and TRBJ2-3; the D gene could be TRBD1 or TRBD2 (7 bases each). This CDR3 region has 16 residues. V was trimmed by 3 bases and J by 0 bases, leaving 14 bases between them. Looked up from germline, CDR1 is SGDLS and CDR2 is YYNGEE.

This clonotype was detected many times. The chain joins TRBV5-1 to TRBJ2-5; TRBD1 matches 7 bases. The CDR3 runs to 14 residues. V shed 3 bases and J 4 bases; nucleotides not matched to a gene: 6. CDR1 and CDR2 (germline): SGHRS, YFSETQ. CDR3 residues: CASSSGGSRETQYF. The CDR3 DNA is TGCGCCAGCAGCTCAGGGGGATCGCGAGAGACCCAGTACTTC.

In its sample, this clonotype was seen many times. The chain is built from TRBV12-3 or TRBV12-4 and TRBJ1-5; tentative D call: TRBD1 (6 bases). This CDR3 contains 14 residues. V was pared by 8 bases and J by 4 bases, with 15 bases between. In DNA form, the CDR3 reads TGTGCCAGCCGGACCGGGACATTTAATCAGCCCCAGCATTTT. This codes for CASRTGTFNQPQHF.

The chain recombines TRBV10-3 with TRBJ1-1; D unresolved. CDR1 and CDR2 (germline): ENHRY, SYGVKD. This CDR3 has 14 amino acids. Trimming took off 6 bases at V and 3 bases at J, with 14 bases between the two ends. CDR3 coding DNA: TGTGCCATCAGGGGTTTTGGGCAGCACACTGAAGCTTTCTTT. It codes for CAIRGFGQHTEAFF.

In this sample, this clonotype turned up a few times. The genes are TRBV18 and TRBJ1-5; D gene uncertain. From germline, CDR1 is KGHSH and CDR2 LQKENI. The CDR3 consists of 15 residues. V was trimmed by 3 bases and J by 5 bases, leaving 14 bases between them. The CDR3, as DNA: TGTGCCAGCTCACCGACGGTTCCGGGAGATCAGCCCCAGCATTTT. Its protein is CASSPTVPGDQPQHF.

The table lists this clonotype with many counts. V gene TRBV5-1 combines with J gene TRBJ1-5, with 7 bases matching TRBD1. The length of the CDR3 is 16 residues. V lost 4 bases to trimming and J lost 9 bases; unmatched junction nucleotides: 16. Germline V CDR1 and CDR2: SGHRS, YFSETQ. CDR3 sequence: CASSEGTGAARWPQHF. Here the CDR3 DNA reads TGCGCCAGCAGCGAGGGAACAGGGGCCGCGAGGTGGCCCCAGCATTTT.

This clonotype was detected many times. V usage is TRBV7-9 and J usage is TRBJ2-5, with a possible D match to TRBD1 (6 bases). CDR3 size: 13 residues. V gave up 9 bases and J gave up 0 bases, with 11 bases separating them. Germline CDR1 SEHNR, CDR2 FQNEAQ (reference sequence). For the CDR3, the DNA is TGTGCCAGTCATACAGGGAACCAAGAGACCCAGTACTTC. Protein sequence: CASHTGNQETQYF.

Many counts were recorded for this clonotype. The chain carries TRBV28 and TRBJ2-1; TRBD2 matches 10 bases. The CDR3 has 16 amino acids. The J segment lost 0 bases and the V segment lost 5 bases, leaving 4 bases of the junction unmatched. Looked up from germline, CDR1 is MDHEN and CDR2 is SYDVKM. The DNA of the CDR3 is TGTGCCAGCAGTCGTAGCGGGGGGAGCTCCTACAATGAGCAGTTCTTC. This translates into CASSRSGGSSYNEQFF.

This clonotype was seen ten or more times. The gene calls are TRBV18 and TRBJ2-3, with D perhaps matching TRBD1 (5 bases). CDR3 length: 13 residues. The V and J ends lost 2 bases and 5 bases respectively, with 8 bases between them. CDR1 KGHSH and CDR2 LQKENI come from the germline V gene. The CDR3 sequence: CASSPFDRDTQYF. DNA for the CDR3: TGTGCCAGCTCACCATTCGACAGAGATACGCAGTATTTT.

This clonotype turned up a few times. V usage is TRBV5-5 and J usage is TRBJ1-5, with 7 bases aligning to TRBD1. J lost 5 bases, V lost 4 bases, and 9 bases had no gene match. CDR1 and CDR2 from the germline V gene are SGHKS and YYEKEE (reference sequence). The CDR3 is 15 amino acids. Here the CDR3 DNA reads TGTGCCAGCAGCCCTGAGGGGGCGAAATATCAGCCCCAGCATTTT. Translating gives CASSPEGAKYQPQHF.

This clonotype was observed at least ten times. This CDR3 is CASSSQGGGTEAFF. The CDR3, as DNA: TGTGCCAGCAGCTCACAGGGGGGTGGAACTGAAGCTTTCTTT. The rearrangement links TRBV11-2 to TRBJ1-1, with 8 nucleotides matching TRBD1. This CDR3 is 14 amino acids long. CDR1 SGHAT and CDR2 FQNNGV come from the germline V gene. V lost 4 bases and J lost 5; bases outside the gene matches: 6.

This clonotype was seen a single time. The CDR3 sequence is CASSLRGLAAPDTQYF. The CDR3 DNA follows: TGTGCCAGCAGCTTACGGGGACTAGCGGCCCCAGACACCCAGTACTTC. The chain has TRBV7-9 and TRBJ2-5, with 11 bases that match TRBD2. The CDR3 runs to 16 residues. Per the germline V gene, CDR1 is SEHNR and CDR2 is FQNEAQ (reference sequence). V dropped 2 bases and J dropped 8; count of bases not matched to a gene: 10.

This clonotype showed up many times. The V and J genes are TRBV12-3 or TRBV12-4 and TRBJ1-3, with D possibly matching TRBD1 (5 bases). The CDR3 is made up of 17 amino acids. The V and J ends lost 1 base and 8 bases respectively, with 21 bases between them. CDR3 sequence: CASSLDSGGASLHTIYF. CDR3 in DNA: TGTGCCAGCAGTTTAGACTCCGGTGGGGCCAGTTTGCACACCATATATTTT.

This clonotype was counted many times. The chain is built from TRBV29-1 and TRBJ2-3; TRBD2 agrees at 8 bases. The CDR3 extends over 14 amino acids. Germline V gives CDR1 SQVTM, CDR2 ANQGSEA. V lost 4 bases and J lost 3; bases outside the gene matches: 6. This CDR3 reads CSVGKAGATDTQYF. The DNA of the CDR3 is TGCAGCGTTGGAAAAGCGGGGGCTACAGATACGCAGTATTTT.

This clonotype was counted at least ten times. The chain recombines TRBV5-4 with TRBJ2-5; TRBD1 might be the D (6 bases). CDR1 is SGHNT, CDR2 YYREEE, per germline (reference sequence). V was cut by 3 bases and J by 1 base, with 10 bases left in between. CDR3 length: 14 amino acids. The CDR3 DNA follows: TGTGCCAGCAGCTCCGGGACACCCCAAGAGACCCAGTACTTC. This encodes CASSSGTPQETQYF.

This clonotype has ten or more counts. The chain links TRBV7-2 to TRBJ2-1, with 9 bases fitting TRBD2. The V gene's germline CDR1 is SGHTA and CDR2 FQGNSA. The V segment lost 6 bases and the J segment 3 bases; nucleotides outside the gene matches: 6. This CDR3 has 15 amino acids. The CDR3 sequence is CASRVAGAVYNEQFF. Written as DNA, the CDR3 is TGTGCCAGCAGAGTAGCGGGAGCTGTCTACAATGAGCAGTTCTTC.

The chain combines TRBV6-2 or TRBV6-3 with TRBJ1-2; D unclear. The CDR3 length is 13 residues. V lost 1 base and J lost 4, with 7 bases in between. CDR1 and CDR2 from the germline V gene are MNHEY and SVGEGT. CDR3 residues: CASSYFDGYGYTF. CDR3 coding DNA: TGTGCCAGCAGTTACTTCGATGGCTATGGCTACACCTTC.

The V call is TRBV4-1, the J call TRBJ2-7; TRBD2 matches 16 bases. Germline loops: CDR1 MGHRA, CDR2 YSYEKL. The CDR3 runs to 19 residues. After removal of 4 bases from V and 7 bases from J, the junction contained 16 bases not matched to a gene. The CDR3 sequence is CASSRTAAGLAGGPPEQYF. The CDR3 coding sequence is TGCGCCAGCAGCCGAACGGCGGCGGGACTAGCGGGGGGGCCTCCGGAGCAGTACTTC.

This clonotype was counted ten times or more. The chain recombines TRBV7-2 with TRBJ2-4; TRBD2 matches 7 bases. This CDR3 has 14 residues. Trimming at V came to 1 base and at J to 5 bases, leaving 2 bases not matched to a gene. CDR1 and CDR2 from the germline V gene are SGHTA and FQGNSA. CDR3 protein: CASSLGGGQNIQYF. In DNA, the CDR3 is TGTGCCAGCAGCTTAGGGGGGGGACAAAACATTCAGTACTTC.

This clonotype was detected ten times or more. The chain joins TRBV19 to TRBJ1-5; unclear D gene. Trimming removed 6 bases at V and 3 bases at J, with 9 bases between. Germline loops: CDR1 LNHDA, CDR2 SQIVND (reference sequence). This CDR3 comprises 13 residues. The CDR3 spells CASRGRPNQPQHF. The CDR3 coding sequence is TGTGCCAGTAGGGGGAGGCCCAATCAGCCCCAGCATTTT.

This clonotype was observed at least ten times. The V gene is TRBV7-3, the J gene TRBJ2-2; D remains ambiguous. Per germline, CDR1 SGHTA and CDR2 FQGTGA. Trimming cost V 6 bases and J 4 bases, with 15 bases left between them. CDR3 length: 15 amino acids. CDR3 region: CASSEVPFTTGELFF. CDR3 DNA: TGTGCCAGCAGTGAGGTCCCGTTTACCACCGGGGAGCTGTTTTTT.

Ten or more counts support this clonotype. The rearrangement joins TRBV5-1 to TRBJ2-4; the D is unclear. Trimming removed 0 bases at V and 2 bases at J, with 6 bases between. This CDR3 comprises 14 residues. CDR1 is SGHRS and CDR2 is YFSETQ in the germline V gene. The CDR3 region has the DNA TGCGCCAGCAGCTTGGGCAGCACCAAAAACATTCAGTACTTC. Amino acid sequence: CASSLGSTKNIQYF.

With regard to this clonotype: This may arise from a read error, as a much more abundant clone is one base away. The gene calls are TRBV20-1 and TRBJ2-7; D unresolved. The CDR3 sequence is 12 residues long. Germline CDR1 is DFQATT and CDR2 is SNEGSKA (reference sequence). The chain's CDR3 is CCASPGTYEQYV. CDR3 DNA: TGCTGTGCTAGTCCGGGTACCTACGAGCAGTACGTC.

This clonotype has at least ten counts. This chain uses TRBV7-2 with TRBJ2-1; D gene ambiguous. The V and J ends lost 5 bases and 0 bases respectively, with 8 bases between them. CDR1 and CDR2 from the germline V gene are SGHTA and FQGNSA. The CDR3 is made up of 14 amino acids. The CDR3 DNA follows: TGTGCCAGCAGCCCAATGAGCTCCTACAATGAGCAGTTCTTC. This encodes CASSPMSSYNEQFF.

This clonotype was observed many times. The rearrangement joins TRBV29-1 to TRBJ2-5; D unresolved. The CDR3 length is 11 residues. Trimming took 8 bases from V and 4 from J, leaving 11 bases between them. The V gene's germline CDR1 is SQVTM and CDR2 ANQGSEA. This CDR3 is CSFGDRETQYF. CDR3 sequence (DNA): TGCAGCTTCGGAGATAGAGAGACCCAGTACTTC.

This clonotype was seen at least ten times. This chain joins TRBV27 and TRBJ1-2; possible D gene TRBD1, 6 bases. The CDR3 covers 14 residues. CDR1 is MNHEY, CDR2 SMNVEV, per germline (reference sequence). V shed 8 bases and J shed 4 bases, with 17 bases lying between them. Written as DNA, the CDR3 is TGTGCCAGCGCACCAGGGGCGCGAGGCTATGGCTACACCTTC. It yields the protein CASAPGARGYGYTF.